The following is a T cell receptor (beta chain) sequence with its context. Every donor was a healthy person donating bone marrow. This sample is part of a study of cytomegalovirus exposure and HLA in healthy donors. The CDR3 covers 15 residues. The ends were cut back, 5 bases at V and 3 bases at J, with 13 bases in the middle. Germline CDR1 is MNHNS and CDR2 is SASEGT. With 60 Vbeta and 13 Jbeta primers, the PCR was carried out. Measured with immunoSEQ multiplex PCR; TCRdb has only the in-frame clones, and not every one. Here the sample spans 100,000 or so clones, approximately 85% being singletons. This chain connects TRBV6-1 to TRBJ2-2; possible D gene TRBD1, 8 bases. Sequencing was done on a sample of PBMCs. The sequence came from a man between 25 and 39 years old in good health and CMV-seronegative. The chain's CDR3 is CASSWTGRDTGELFF. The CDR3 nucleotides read TGTGCCAGCAGTTGGACAGGGAGGGACACCGGGGAGCTGTTTTTT.